A selection of T cell receptor beta chains follows, all from one sample in a study of CD4 and CD8 cells across lung adenocarcinoma regions. Via MiXCR, TCRdb re-called the PCR reads, giving one row per CDR3 protein. This sample yields thousands of distinct CDR3 sequences, of which approximately 50% are seen a single time; around 97% belongs to the top ten. The sample was CD8+ T cells from the center of a lung tumor. These TCRs come from a male donor with lung adenocarcinoma. The CD4 and CD8 labels of this study may be unreliable. Each CDR3 is given with its conserved first and last residue. The order of the fields is D gene, J gene, clone size, V gene, CDR3 protein, CDR3 DNA. A D gene is named only where the DNA matches it firmly. Clone size appears in some rows only: once, few, many, or a class for an expanded clone.

NA	TRBJ2-5	NA	TRBV10-3	CVVGTETQYF	TGTGTTGTGGGAACGGAGACCCAGTACTTC
NA	TRBJ2-2	few	TRBV10-1	CASSNFRGTGELFF	TGCGCCAGCAGCAATTTCAGGGGAACCGGGGAGCTGTTTTTT
NA	TRBJ2-1	few	TRBV6-1	CASRRPGRYNEQFF	TGTGCCAGCAGACGTCCTGGTCGCTACAATGAGCAGTTCTTC
TRBD2	TRBJ2-2	NA	TRBV6-1	CASRRTSGGLTGELFF	TGTGCCAGCAGAAGAACTAGCGGGGGGCTCACCGGGGAGCTGTTTTTT
NA	TRBJ2-1	NA	TRBV28	CASKTNLNEQFF	TGTGCCAGCAAAACAAATCTTAATGAGCAGTTCTTC
NA	TRBJ2-3	NA	TRBV10-3	CANSPATDTQYF	TGTGCCAACAGTCCAGCCACAGATACGCAGTATTTT
NA	TRBJ2-1	NA	TRBV27	CASSVSNPKVNEQFF	TGTGCCAGCAGTGTCAGCAACCCAAAGGTAAATGAGCAGTTCTTC
TRBD2	TRBJ2-5	NA	TRBV6-1	CARAPGGGDPETQYF	TGTGCCAGGGCCCCCGGGGGGGGTGATCCAGAGACGCAGTACTTT
NA	TRBJ2-5	NA	TRBV4-1	CASSHLQETQYF	TGCGCCAGCAGCCATCTCCAAGAGACCCAGTACTTC
NA	TRBJ2-1	NA	TRBV6-1	CASSDRGARNEQFF	TGTGCCAGCAGTGACCGGGGGGCCAGGAATGAGCAGTTCTTC
TRBD1	TRBJ2-3	few	TRBV6-5	CASSYSQGANTDTQYF	TGTGCCAGCAGTTACTCACAGGGGGCTAACACAGATACGCAGTATTTT
TRBD1	TRBJ2-7	NA	TRBV10-1	CASSESRTGAYEQYF	TGCGCCAGCAGTGAGTCGAGGACAGGGGCCTACGAGCAGTACTTC
NA	TRBJ1-4	NA	TRBV30	CAWSDYERSATNEKLFF	TGTGCCTGGAGTGATTATGAGAGGTCTGCAACTAATGAAAAACTGTTTTTT
NA	TRBJ2-1	NA	TRBV6-5	CASSYSRGRDEQFF	TGTGCCAGCAGTTACTCACGGGGACGCGATGAGCAGTTCTTC
TRBD2	TRBJ2-1	many	TRBV27	CASSSPGTSGTYEQFF	TGTGCCAGCAGCTCTCCGGGGACTAGCGGGACTTATGAGCAGTTCTTC
NA	TRBJ2-4	once	TRBV6-1	CASSPGLRAKDMQYF	TGTGCCAGCAGTCCGGGGCTGCGGGCCAAAGATATGCAGTACTTC
NA	TRBJ2-2	NA	TRBV10-1	CASRPGGTGKLFF	TGCGCCAGCAGACCTGGGGGCACAGGGAAGCTGTTTTTT
TRBD2	TRBJ2-1	few	TRBV24-1	CATSDPILAGGPGGYNEQFF	TGTGCCACCAGTGATCCCATACTAGCGGGAGGGCCGGGGGGCTACAATGAGCAGTTCTTC
NA	TRBJ2-2	once	TRBV5-4	CASSNGFGSNTGELFF	TGTGCCAGCAGCAACGGGTTCGGGTCGAACACCGGGGAGCTGTTTTTT
NA	TRBJ2-3	NA	TRBV6-2/TRBV6-3	CASSPGGFTQYF	TGTGCCAGCAGTCCAGGCGGGTTCACGCAGTATTTT
TRBD1	TRBJ2-1	NA	TRBV6-1	CASSRQGQLNEQFF	TGTGCCAGCAGCCGTCAGGGACAGCTTAATGAGCAGTTCTTC
NA	TRBJ2-1	few	TRBV7-2	CASTIGLGLNEQFF	TGTGCCAGCACAATAGGGCTAGGGCTGAATGAGCAGTTCTTC
NA	TRBJ2-1	NA	TRBV27	CASSGSVTDGELFF	TGTGCCAGCAGTGGCTCTGTCACGGACGGGGAGCTGTTTTTC
TRBD2	TRBJ2-3	few	TRBV6-5	CASSYQSGTSTDTQYF	TGTGCCAGCAGTTACCAGAGCGGGACGAGCACAGATACGCAGTATTTT
NA	TRBJ2-5	many	TRBV11-1	CASSYGLQETQYF	TGTGCCAGCAGCTACGGGTTGCAAGAGACCCAGTACTTC
NA	TRBJ2-1	NA	TRBV6-1	CASIKGAGGYNEQFF	TGTGCCAGCATCAAAGGGGCGGGCGGCTACAATGAGCAGTTCTTC
NA	TRBJ2-5	few	TRBV10-1	CASSDSREQETQYF	TGCGCCAGCAGTGACTCCCGGGAGCAAGAGACCCAGTACTTC
TRBD2	TRBJ2-3	NA	TRBV4-1	CAGSGDGDRDTQYF	TGCGCGGGCAGCGGGGATGGTGACCGGGATACGCAGTATTTC
NA	TRBJ1-1	NA	TRBV20-1	CSAKQDVNTEAFF	TGCAGTGCTAAGCAGGACGTCAACACTGAAGCTTTCTTT
NA	TRBJ1-2	many	TRBV7-8	CASSAREGYGYTF	TGTGCCAGCAGCGCCCGGGAGGGCTATGGCTACACCTTC
NA	TRBJ2-5	NA	TRBV7-2	CASSLAGRWGTQYF	TGTGCCAGCAGCTTAGCGGGTCGTTGGGGGACCCAGTACTTC
TRBD1	TRBJ2-7	few	TRBV4-1	CASSRDRGYEQYF	TGCGCCAGCAGCCGGGACAGGGGCTACGAGCAGTACTTC
NA	TRBJ2-5	many	TRBV6-1	CASSHGGGRETQYF	TGTGCCAGCAGTCATGGGGGAGGACGAGAGACCCAGTACTTC
NA	TRBJ1-1	NA	TRBV6-1	CASSERRGSRGTEAFF	TGTGCCAGCAGCGAAAGGAGGGGGTCGAGGGGCACTGAAGCTTTCTTT
NA	TRBJ2-5	NA	TRBV4-1	CASSPEGDPRETQYF	TGCGCCAGCAGCCCAGAAGGGGATCCCCGAGAGACCCAGTACTTC
NA	TRBJ2-1	NA	TRBV3-1	CASSQDYGADEQFF	TGTGCCAGCAGCCAAGATTACGGGGCTGATGAGCAGTTCTTC
NA	TRBJ1-2	few	TRBV3-1	CASSPIQAGYGYTF	TGTGCCAGCAGCCCAATACAGGCTGGCTATGGCTACACCTTC
NA	TRBJ2-2	few	TRBV6-5	CASSYSWSQWNTGELFF	TGTGCCAGCAGTTACTCCTGGAGTCAGTGGAACACCGGGGAGCTGTTTTTT
NA	TRBJ2-5	NA	TRBV6-1	CASSEEGVLQETQYF	TGTGCCAGCAGTGAAGAGGGAGTGCTGCAAGAGACCCAGTACTTC
TRBD2	TRBJ2-2	NA	TRBV6-1	CASSEVITSGSVTGELFF	TGTGCCAGCAGTGAAGTGATCACTAGCGGGAGTGTCACCGGGGAGCTGTTTTTT
NA	TRBJ2-7	NA	TRBV6-1	CASMGGGAYEQYF	TGTGCCAGCATGGGGGGGGGCGCTTACGAGCAGTACTTC
NA	TRBJ2-2	NA	TRBV23-1	CASSQPLVNTGELFF	TGCGCCAGCAGTCAACCTCTGGTCAACACCGGGGAGCTGTTTTTT
TRBD2	TRBJ2-1	few	TRBV12-3/TRBV12-4	CASSLAGGRVVEQFF	TGTGCCAGCAGTCTAGCGGGGGGAAGGGTCGTTGAGCAGTTCTTC
TRBD1	TRBJ2-1	NA	TRBV7-9	CASSVGQGADIQFF	TGTGCCAGCAGCGTGGGACAGGGGGCAGACATTCAGTTCTTC
NA	TRBJ2-5	NA	TRBV6-1	CASRFWGSQETQYF	TGTGCCAGCAGATTCTGGGGCAGTCAAGAGACCCAGTACTTC
TRBD2	TRBJ2-1	NA	TRBV6-1	CASIRTSGHLGPPEQFF	TGTGCCAGCATCAGGACTAGCGGCCACCTGGGGCCCCCTGAGCAGTTCTTC
NA	TRBJ1-2	NA	TRBV27	CATQNRVGDYTF	TGTGCCACCCAGAACAGGGTTGGTGACTACACCTTC
NA	TRBJ2-2	NA	TRBV6-4	CASSYVGKTGVLFF	TGTGCCAGCAGTTACGTCGGGAAAACCGGGGTTCTGTTTTTT
NA	TRBJ2-5	NA	TRBV27	CASSLGSGRTQYF	TGTGCCAGCAGTTTAGGGTCAGGGAGGACCCAGTACTTC
NA	TRBJ1-6	few	TRBV20-1	CSARGATPLHF	TGCAGTGCTAGAGGGGCGACACCCCTCCACTTT
NA	TRBJ2-3	NA	TRBV7-3	CASSLGVSGDTQYF	TGTGCCAGCAGCTTAGGGGTTAGCGGAGATACGCAGTATTTT
TRBD2	TRBJ2-5	NA	TRBV10-2	CASGTTGGTQYF	TGCGCCAGCGGGACTACCGGGGGGACCCAGTACTTC
NA	TRBJ2-7	NA	TRBV6-5	CASSYVGNTGWNEQYF	TGTGCCAGCAGTTACGTCGGGAACACCGGGTGGAACGAGCAGTACTTC
TRBD2	TRBJ2-7	NA	TRBV7-6	CASSHGTNNEQYF	TGTGCCAGCAGCCACGGGACTAACAATGAGCAGTACTTC